This T cell receptor (beta chain) was recorded in a study of blood T cell repertoires in COVID-19 (dated by TCRdb to about 2020). In the study overall: Samples covering the acute and convalescent phases of COVID-19 were provided by collaborators in the United States, Italy and Spain. The material from the prospective study consisted of cDNA or gDNA derived from T cells, B-cell-depleted T cells, or PBMCs. Subjects who had been exposed to COVID-19, were actively infected with it, or had recovered from it provided the deeply sampled blood TCRbeta repertoires that made up the dataset. The repertoires were released in a freely available public database meant as a resource for research on the immune response to SARS-CoV-2. Samples came from the ongoing ImmuneRACE study (first 160 participants) plus 1,254 subjects from 6 global collaborators. Nearly every sample came with metadata listing a de-identified subject ID, COVID-19 status, age in years and sex. Where HLA class I and class II types were available, the types were taken from metadata supplied by the sample provider, not from assay-based typing. The paper as a whole reports these results and caveats: The quantity of clinical and demographic metadata differed by source and by participant and was supplied without curation.

Regarding this clone: The antigen it recognizes is unknown. No base qualities exist here, and no much larger clone lies one base off it.

TCRbeta CDR3 regions were amplified from genomic DNA using the immunoSEQ Assay, a bias-controlled multiplex PCR. Processing in the source paper ran as follows. Nucleated cell counts per sample were estimated from amplification of reference gene primers within the assay. To quantify the absolute abundance of each unique TCRbeta CDR3 rearrangement, sequence reads were collapsed and filtered. For each sample, productive Simpson clonality was calculated by taking the square root of Simpson's diversity index across productive rearrangements. TCRdb stores this immuneACCESS table with in-frame sequences only. Part of the clones is absent; in the studies checked, under half of the shortfall reflects unresolved V genes, and no reason is known for the rest. The V and J calls and clone size were taken over from that table, and D and trimming were inferred from the DNA. The sample has around 300,000 clones on record, about nine tenths of them singletons. The leading ten clones occupy 0.94% of the sample.

Another Seattle source contributed samples from volunteer blood donors who had recovered from COVID-19. Collaborating institutions collected whole blood in K2EDTA tubes following their own protocols. For TCRbeta analysis, collaborators shipped samples in one of three forms: frozen whole blood, isolated PBMCs, or DNA extracted from either of those sample types. From a lookup of the germline V gene, CDR1 and CDR2 are SGHTA and FQGNSA. The V and J ends are trimmed by 4 bases and 3 bases, leaving 10 bases between them. The CDR3, from cysteine to phenylalanine, totals 13 residues. The kept DNA is CDR3 alone, 39 bases in frame from the first base.

Material: peripheral blood. The TCR originated in a woman aged 40 to 50 who had recovered from COVID-19. Recombination joined TRBV7-2 with TRBJ2-7, with a tentative D gene TRBD2 over 6 matching bases. The sequence in DNA is TGTGCCAGCAGCTGGGGCGGGAACTACGAGCAGTACTTC. Its amino acids are CASSWGGNYEQYF. The variable domain in full, with residues beyond the CDR3 obtained from the reference TRBV7-2 and TRBJ2-7 genes, is GAGVSQSPSNKVTEKGKDVELRCDPISGHTALYWYRQSLGQGLEFLIYFQGNSAPDKSGLPSDRFSAERTGGSVSTLTIQRTQQEDSAVYLCASSWGGNYEQYFGPGTRLTVT.